This T cell receptor (beta chain) was captured in a study of shared clonotypes between healthy human individuals. Sequenced by immunoSEQ multiplex PCR; TCRdb stores in-frame clones only, minus some. The table lists 450,000 to 500,000 clones, more than 65% of them singletons. The CDR3 sequence is 14 residues long. The V end lost 1 base, the J end lost 5 bases, and 9 bases lay between the germline ends. CDR1 SGHNT and CDR2 YENEEA come from the germline V gene. The V gene is TRBV11-3, the J gene TRBJ2-1, with no clear D. The source is a woman in her thirties or forties in good health. Some clones in this sample may be carry-over from other donors' samples. The sequencing sample was made of PBMCs. CDR3 bases: TGTGCCAGCAGCTTAGGTCGGGTGAACAATGAGCAGTTCTTC. Amino acid sequence: CASSLGRVNNEQFF.